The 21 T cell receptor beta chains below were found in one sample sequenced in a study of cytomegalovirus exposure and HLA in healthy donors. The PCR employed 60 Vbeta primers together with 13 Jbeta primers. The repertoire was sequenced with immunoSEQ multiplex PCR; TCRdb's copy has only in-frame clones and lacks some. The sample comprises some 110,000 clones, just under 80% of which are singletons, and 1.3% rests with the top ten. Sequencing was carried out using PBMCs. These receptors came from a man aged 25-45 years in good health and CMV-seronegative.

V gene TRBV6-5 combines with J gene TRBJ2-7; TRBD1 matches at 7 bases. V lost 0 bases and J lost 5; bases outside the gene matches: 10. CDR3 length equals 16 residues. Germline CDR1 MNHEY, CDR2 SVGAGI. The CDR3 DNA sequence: TGTGCCAGCAGTTACTCGACCATCACAGGGGCCCACGAGCAGTACTTC. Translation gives CASSYSTITGAHEQYF.

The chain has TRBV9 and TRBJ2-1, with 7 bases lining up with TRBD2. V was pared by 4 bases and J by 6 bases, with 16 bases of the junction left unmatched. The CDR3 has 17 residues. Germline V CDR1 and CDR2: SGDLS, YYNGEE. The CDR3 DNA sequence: TGTGCCAGCAGCTCCTCATTAGCGGCGGGAGTGGTCAATGAGCAGTTCTTC. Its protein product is CASSSSLAAGVVNEQFF.

This chain's CDR3 is CASMWGGHTIYF. The CDR3 DNA follows: TGTGCCAGTATGTGGGGGGGCCACACCATATATTTT. The rearrangement joins TRBV19 to TRBJ1-3; a weak D match, TRBD1 (6 bases). The CDR3 covers 12 residues. Per germline, CDR1 LNHDA and CDR2 SQIVND (reference sequence). The ends were cut back, 7 bases at V and 8 bases at J, with 12 bases in the middle.

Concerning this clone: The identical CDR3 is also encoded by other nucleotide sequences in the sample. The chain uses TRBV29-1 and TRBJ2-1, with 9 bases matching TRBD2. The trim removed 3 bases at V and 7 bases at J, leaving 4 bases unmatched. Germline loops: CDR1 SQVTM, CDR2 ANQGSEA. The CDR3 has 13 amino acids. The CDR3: CSVDPRGGNEQFF. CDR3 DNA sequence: TGCAGCGTTGACCCGCGGGGGGGAAATGAGCAGTTCTTC.

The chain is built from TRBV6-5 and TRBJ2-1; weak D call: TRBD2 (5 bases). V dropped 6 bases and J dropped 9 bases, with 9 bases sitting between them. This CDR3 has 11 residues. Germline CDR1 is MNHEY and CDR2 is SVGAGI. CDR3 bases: TGTGCCAGCAGCCGAGGGTCTGAGCAGTTCTTC. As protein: CASSRGSEQFF.

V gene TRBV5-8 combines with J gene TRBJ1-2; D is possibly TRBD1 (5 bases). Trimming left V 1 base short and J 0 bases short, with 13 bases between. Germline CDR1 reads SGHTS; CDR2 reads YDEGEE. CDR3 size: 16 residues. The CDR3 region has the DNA TGTGCCAGCAGCTTGCGACAGCATACCACTAACTATGGCTACACCTTC. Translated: CASSLRQHTTNYGYTF.

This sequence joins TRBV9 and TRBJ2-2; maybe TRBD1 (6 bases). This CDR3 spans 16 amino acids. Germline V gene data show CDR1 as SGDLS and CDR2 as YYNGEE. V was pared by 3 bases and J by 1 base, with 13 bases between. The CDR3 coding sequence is TGTGCCAGCAGCGCTAGACCGACAGGGAACACCGGGGAGCTGTTTTTT. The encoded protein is CASSARPTGNTGELFF.

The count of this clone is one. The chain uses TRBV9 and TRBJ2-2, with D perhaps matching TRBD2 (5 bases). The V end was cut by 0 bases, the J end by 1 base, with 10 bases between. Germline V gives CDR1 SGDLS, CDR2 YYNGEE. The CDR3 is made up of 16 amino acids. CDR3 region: CASSVAGRGNTGELFF. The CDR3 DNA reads TGTGCCAGCAGCGTAGCGGGTCGGGGGAACACCGGGGAGCTGTTTTTT.

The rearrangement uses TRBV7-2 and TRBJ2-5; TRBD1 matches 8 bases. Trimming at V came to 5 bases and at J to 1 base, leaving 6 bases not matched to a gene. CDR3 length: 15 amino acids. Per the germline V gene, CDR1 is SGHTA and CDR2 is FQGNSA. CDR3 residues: CASSPDRGSQETQYF. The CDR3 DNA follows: TGTGCCAGCAGCCCCGACAGGGGTAGCCAAGAGACCCAGTACTTC.

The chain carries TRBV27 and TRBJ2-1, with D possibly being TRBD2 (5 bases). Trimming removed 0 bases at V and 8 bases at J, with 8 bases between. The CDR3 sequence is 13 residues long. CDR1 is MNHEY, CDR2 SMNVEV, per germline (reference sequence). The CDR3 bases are TGTGCCAGCAGTTTATCCGGCGGGCATGAGCAGTTCTTC. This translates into CASSLSGGHEQFF.

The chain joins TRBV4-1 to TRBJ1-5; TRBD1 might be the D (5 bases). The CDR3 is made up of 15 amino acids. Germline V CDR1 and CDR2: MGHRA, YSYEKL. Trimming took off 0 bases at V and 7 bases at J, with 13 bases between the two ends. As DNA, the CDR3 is TGCGCCAGCAGCCAAGAATTTAGTGGGGCCCAGCCCCAGCATTTT. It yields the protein CASSQEFSGAQPQHF.

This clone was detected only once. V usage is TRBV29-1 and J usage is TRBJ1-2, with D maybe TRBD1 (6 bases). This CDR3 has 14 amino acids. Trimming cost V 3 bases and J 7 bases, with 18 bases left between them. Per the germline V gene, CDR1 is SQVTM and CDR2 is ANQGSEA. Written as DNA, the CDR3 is TGCAGCGTTGATCCCGACAGGCCCTTCTCTGGCTACACCTTC. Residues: CSVDPDRPFSGYTF.

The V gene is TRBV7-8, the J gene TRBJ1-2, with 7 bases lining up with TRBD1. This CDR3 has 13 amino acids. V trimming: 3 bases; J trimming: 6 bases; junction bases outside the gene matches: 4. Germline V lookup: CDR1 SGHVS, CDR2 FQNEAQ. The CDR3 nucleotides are TGTGCCAGCAGCTTCACAGGGGAGAATGGCTACACCTTC. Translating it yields CASSFTGENGYTF.

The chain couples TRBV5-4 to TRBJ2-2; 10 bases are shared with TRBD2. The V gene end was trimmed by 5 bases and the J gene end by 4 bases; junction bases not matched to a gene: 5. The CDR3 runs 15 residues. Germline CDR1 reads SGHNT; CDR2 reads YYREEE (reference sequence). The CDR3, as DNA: TGTGCCAGCAGGTTAGCGGGAGGTGCCACCGGGGAGCTGTTTTTT. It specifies CASRLAGGATGELFF.

The DNA for the CDR3 is TGTGCCAGCAGTTCTACGCGCCTCGGGAACACTGAAGCTTTCTTT. Translating gives CASSSTRLGNTEAFF. The rearrangement joins TRBV6-5 to TRBJ1-1; no definite D call. The length of the CDR3 is 15 residues. V lost 4 bases and J lost 1, with 13 bases in between. Germline V gene sequence: CDR1 MNHEY, CDR2 SVGAGI.

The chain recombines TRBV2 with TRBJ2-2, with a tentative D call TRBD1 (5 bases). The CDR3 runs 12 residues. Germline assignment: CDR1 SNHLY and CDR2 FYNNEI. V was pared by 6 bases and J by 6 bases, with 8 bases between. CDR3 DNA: TGTGCCAGCAGCCAGGGATCCGGGGAGCTGTTTTTT. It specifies CASSQGSGELFF.

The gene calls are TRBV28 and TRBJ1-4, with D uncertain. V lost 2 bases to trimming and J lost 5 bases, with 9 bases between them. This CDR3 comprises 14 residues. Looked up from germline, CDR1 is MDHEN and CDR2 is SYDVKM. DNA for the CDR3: TGTGCCAGCAGTTTAGTAGGCGGGAATGAAAAACTGTTTTTT. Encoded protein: CASSLVGGNEKLFF.

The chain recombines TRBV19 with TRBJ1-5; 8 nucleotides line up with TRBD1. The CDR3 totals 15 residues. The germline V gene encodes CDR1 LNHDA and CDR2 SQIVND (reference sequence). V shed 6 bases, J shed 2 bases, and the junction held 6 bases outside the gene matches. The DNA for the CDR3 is TGTGCCAGTAGAACGACAGGGGAGGGCAATCAGCCCCAGCATTTT. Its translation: CASRTTGEGNQPQHF.

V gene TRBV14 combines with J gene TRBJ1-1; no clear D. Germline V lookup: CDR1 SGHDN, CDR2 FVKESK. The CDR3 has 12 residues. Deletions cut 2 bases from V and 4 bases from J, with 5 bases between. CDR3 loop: CASSQIRTEAFF. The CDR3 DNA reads TGTGCCAGCAGCCAAATTCGCACTGAAGCTTTCTTT.

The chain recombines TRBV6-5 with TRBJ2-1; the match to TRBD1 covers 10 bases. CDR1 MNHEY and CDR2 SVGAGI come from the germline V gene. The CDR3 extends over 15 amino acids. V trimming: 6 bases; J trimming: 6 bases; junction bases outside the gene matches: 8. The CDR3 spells CASSPVDRGSNEQFF. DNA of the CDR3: TGTGCCAGCAGCCCTGTGGACAGGGGGAGCAATGAGCAGTTCTTC.

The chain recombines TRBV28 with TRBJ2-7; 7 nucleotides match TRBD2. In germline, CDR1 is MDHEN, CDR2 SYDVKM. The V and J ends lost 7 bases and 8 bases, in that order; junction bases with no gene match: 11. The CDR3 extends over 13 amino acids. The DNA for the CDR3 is TGTGCCAGCAAAGGCGGCGGGAGAAGTAAGCAGTACTTC. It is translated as CASKGGGRSKQYF.